Sequencing of this T cell receptor (beta chain) was carried out in a study of T cells in Graves' hyperthyroidism and ophthalmopathy. Between the trimmed V and J ends, which lost 10 bases and 0 bases, there was a span of 16 bases. In germline, CDR1 is MDHEN, CDR2 SYDVKM. The CDR3 contains 15 residues. There were TCR beta CDR3 regions amplified from RNA transcripts. A first-round RT-PCR of the TCR CDR3 used the HTBI primer set. TCRdb itself ran the multiplex PCR reads through MiXCR, one entry per CDR3 protein. The sample gives approximately 400,000 distinct CDR3 sequences, roughly 25% of which show up once; less than 75% is in the top ten.

The material sequenced was blood. The J gene is TRBJ1-5, the V gene TRBV28; maybe TRBD1 (5 bases). The sequence came from a man aged 50 to 59 with Graves' hyperthyroidism. The CDR3, as DNA: TGTGCCACTGGGGTGGGGGTTGATAGCAATCAGCCCCAGCATTTT. Its translation: CATGVGVDSNQPQHF.